The rows below give T cell receptor beta chains drawn from one sample of a study of a mutant IDH1 vaccine in newly diagnosed glioma. Profiled with immunoSEQ multiplex PCR; TCRdb holds only in-frame clones, not every one. The sample has tens of thousands of clones; less than 80% are singletons. Their target antigens are unknown. Sequenced material: PBMCs, taken from a glioma patient whose treatment included an IDH1 peptide vaccine. These receptors came from a man aged 35-49 years with glioma. Each CDR3 is given without its conserved first and last residue. Each record gives: V gene, clone size, J gene, CDR3 length, CDR3 protein. The size field is filled for only some rows; it gives once, few, many or a size class.

TRBV18	-	TRBJ2-3	15	ASSPKGLAGGTDTQY
TRBV2	-	TRBJ2-5	13	ASSGGYPTAETQY
TRBV10-1	-	TRBJ1-2	14	ASNADGLIPFYGYT
TRBV9	-	TRBJ2-1	13	ASSVIGLASDEQF
TRBV6-4	-	TRBJ2-1	13	ASRRVAGTYNEQF
TRBV18	-	TRBJ1-1	11	ASSNGLNTEAF
TRBV6-5	-	TRBJ2-7	14	ASSYLLAGVTYEQY
TRBV4-1	-	TRBJ2-5	11	ASSPDPKGTQY
TRBV27	-	TRBJ1-1	11	ASSPTGLAEAF
TRBV14	-	TRBJ2-5	14	ASSLTSGLLGETQY
TRBV29-1	-	TRBJ2-2	13	SGTGQGGPTGELF
TRBV7-2	-	TRBJ2-4	13	ASSLSTGSGNIQY
TRBV12-5	-	TRBJ2-6	17	ASGLVLRRDSSGANVLT
TRBV4-3	once	TRBJ2-2	9	ASRATGELF
TRBV6-6	-	TRBJ2-2	9	ASSYFGELF
TRBV28	-	TRBJ1-5	12	ASSGPGENQPQH
TRBV10-1	-	TRBJ2-1	13	ASSEGRGSYNEQF
TRBV7-9	-	TRBJ2-5	15	ASSLGTGTSQVETQY
TRBV19	-	TRBJ1-5	11	ATNDRRGQPQH
TRBV29-1	-	TRBJ2-1	12	SGGEMVSYNEQF
TRBV19	-	TRBJ2-3	13	ASSSSLAGASTQY
TRBV25-1	-	TRBJ2-2	13	ASSERARNTGELF
TRBV2	-	TRBJ2-7	10	ASSPLSDEQY
TRBV19	medium-sized	TRBJ1-1	11	ASSIKRNTEAF
TRBV7-6	-	TRBJ1-1	11	ASSLGQKTEAF
TRBV11-2	-	TRBJ1-1	12	ASSRRGAGFEAF
TRBV11-2	-	TRBJ2-2	15	ASRPPGTSGVTGELF
TRBV19	-	TRBJ1-2	11	ASSQGGWRGYT
TRBV15	few	TRBJ1-2	14	ATSRDRDDRGSGYT
TRBV5-1	once	TRBJ2-5	16	ASSSGLAGVPVVETQY
TRBV5-5	-	TRBJ2-7	13	ASSLADLRGDEQY
TRBV5-1	-	TRBJ2-1	14	ASSLGSLGSYNEQF